This TCR beta chain stems from a study of T-cell reconstitution after alpha-beta-depleted transplantation in children. Study-wide results and caveats: The authors attributed T-cell counts and diversity one year after transplant mostly to newly produced T cells. Some patients showed high day-60 TCRbeta diversity, which derived from surviving recipient T cells and thymic progenitors.

Trimming took off 5 bases at V and 0 bases at J, with 9 bases between the two ends. The CDR3 extends over 13 amino acids. CDR1 SGHRS and CDR2 YFSETQ come from the germline V gene. Library preparation (for TCRbeta) was performed with unique molecular identifiers. TCRdb independently ran MiXCR on the PCR reads; one entry per CDR3 protein. Of about 250,000 distinct CDR3 sequences listed, around 25% are singletons. There are a few counts of this clonotype. As yet, its antigen is unknown. The sequence was collected from a female patient aged 2 to 10 who had a stem cell transplant for congenital amegakaryocytic thrombocytopenia, so the T cells may come from the graft donor. The chain is built from TRBV5-1 and TRBJ2-7; D remains unclear. The sequences come from PBMCs, mostly from graft donor cells, collected 360 days after TCRalphabeta/CD19-depleted stem cell transplant. CDR3 nucleotide sequence: TGCGCCAGCAGAGAAGTACCCTCCTACGAGCAGTACTTC. Its translation is CASREVPSYEQYF.